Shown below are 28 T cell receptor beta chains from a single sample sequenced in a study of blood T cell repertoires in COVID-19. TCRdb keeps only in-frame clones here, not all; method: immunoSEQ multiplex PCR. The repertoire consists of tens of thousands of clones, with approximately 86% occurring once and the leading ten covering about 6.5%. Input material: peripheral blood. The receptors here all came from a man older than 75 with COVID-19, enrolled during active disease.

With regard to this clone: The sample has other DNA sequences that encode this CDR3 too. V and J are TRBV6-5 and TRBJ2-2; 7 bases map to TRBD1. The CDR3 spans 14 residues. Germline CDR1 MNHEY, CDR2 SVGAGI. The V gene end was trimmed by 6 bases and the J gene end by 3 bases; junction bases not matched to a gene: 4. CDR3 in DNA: TGTGCCAGCAGAAGGGACAGCTACACCGGGGAGCTGTTTTTT. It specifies CASRRDSYTGELFF.

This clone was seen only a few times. The CDR3 reads CASSERDRGRQFF. In DNA form, the CDR3 reads TGTGCCAGCAGTGAAAGGGACAGGGGGCGTCAGTTCTTC. The rearrangement joins TRBV6-1 to TRBJ2-1, with TRBD1 matching 12 bases. With V trimmed by 2 bases and J by 13 bases, 3 bases remained unmatched. The CDR3 consists of 13 residues. The V gene's germline CDR1 is MNHNS and CDR2 SASEGT.

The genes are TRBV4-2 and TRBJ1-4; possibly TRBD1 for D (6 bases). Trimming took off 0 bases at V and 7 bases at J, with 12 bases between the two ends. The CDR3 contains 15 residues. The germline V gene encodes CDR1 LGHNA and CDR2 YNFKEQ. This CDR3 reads CASSQDRGASEKLFF. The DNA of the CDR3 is TGTGCCAGCAGCCAAGATCGGGGGGCAAGTGAAAAACTGTTTTTT.

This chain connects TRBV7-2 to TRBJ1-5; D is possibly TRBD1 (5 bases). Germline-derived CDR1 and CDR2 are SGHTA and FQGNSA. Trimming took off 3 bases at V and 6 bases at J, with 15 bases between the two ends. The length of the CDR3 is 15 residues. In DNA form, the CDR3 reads TGTGCCAGCAGCTTGGGGGGGAGCGGTGGTCAGCCCCAGCATTTT. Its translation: CASSLGGSGGQPQHF.

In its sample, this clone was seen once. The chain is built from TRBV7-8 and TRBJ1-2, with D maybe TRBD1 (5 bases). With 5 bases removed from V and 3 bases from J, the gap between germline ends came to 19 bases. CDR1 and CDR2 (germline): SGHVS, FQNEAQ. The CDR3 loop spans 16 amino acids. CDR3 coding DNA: TGTGCCAGCAGCGACTCGGGTCGGGGGGAGTACTATGGCTACACCTTC. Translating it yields CASSDSGRGEYYGYTF. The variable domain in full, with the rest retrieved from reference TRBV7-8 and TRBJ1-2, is GAGVSQSPRYKVAKRGQDVALRCDPISGHVSLFWYQQALGQGPEFLTYFQNEAQLDKSGLPSDRFFAERPEGSVSTLKIQRTQQEDSAVYLCASSDSGRGEYYGYTFGSGTRLTVV.

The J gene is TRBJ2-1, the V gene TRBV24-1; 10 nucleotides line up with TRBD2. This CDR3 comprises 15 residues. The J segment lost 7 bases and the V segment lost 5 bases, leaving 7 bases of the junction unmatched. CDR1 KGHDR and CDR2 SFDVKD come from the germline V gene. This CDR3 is CATSAQTSGLNEQFF. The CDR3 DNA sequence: TGTGCCACCAGTGCCCAGACTAGCGGGCTGAATGAGCAGTTCTTC.

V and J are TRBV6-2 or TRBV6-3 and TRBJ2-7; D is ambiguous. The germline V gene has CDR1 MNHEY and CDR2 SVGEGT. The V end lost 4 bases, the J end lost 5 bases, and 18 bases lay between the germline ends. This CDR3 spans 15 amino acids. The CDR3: CASSSKPSSADEQYF. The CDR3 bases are TGTGCCAGCAGTTCCAAACCTTCCTCCGCGGACGAGCAGTACTTC.

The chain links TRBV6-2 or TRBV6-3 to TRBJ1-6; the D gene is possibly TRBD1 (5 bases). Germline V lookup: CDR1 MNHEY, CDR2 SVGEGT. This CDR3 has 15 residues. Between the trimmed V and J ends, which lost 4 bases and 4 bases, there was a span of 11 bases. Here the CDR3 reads CASSLGRGYNSPLHF. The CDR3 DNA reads TGTGCCAGCAGTTTGGGACGGGGGTATAATTCACCCCTCCACTTT.

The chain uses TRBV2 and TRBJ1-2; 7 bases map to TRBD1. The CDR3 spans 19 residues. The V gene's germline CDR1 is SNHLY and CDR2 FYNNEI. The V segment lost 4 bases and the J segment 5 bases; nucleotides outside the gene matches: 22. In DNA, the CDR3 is TGTGCCAGCAGTGCCCCGACCCCGGGACAGTCGTTGGGGATATATGGCTACACCTTC. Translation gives CASSAPTPGQSLGIYGYTF.

The CDR3 protein is CASSVEADSYEQYF. In DNA form, the CDR3 reads TGTGCCAGCAGCGTAGAGGCGGACTCCTACGAGCAGTACTTC. V and J are TRBV9 and TRBJ2-7; unclear D gene. Trimming took 0 bases from V and 0 from J, leaving 7 bases between them. The CDR3 loop spans 14 amino acids. Looked up from germline, CDR1 is SGDLS and CDR2 is YYNGEE.

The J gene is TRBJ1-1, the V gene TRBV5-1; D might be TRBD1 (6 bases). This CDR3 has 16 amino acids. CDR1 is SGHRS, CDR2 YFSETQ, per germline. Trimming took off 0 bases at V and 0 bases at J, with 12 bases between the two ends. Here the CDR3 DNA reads TGCGCCAGCAGCTTGGGGGGGCAGTTAATGAACACTGAAGCTTTCTTT. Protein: CASSLGGQLMNTEAFF.

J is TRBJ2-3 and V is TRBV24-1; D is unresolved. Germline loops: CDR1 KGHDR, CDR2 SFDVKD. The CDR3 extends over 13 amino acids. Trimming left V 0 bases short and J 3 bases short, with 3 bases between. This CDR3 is CATSDLQTDTQYF. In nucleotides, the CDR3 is TGTGCCACCAGTGATTTGCAAACAGATACGCAGTATTTT.

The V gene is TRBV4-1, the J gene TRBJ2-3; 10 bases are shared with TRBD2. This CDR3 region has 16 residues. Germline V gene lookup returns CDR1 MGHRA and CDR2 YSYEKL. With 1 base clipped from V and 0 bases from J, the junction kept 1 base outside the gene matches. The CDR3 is CASSQGTSGSTDTQYF. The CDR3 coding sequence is TGCGCCAGCAGCCAAGGGACTAGCGGTAGCACAGATACGCAGTATTTT.

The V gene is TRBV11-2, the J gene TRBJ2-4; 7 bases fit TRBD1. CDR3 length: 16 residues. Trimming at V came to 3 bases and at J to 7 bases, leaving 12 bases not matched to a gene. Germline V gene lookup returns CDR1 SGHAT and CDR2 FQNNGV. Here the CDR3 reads CASSFYRDRGSNIQYF. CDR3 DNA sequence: TGTGCCAGCAGCTTTTATCGGGACAGAGGGAGCAACATTCAGTACTTC.

CDR3 in DNA: TGTGCCAGCAAGAGACAGGGGAACACTGAAGCTTTCTTT. It translates to CASKRQGNTEAFF. This chain connects TRBV6-5 to TRBJ1-1, with TRBD1 matching over 7 bases. The V segment lost 7 bases and the J segment 1 base; nucleotides outside the gene matches: 3. The germline gives CDR1 MNHEY, CDR2 SVGAGI. The CDR3 extends over 13 amino acids.

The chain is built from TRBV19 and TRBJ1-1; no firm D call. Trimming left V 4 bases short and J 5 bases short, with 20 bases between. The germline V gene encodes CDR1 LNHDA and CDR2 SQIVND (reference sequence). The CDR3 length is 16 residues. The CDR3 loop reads CASSTFSPDYGTEAFF. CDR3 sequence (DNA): TGTGCCAGTAGTACTTTTAGTCCGGATTACGGGACTGAAGCTTTCTTT.

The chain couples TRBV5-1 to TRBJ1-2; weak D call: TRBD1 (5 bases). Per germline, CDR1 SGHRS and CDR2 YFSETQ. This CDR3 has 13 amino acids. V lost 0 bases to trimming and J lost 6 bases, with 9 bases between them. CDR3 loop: CASSLDRLDGYTF. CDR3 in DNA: TGCGCCAGCAGCTTGGACAGGTTGGATGGCTACACCTTC. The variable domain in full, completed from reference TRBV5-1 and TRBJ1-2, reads KAGVTQTPRYLIKTRGQQVTLSCSPISGHRSVSWYQQTPGQGLQFLFEYFSETQRNKGNFPGRFSGRQFSNSRSEMNVSTLELGDSALYLCASSLDRLDGYTFGSGTRLTVV.

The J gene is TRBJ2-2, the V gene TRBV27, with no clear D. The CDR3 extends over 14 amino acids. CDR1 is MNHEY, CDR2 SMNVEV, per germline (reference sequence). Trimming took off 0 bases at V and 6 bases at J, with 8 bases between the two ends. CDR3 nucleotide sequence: TGTGCCAGCAGTTTATCGATCTGGCCCGGGGAGCTGTTTTTT. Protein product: CASSLSIWPGELFF.

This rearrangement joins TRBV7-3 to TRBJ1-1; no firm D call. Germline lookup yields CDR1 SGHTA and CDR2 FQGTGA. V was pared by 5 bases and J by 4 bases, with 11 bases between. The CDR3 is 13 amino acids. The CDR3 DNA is TGTGCCAGCAGCCCGGTCCCCGGCACTGAAGCTTTCTTT. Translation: CASSPVPGTEAFF.

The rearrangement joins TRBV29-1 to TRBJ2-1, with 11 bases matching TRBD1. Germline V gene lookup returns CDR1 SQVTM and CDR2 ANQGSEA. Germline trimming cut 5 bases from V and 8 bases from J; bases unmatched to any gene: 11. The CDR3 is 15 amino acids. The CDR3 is CSVHTGTGGSYEQFF. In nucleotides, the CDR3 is TGCAGCGTTCATACCGGGACAGGGGGAAGTTATGAGCAGTTCTTC.

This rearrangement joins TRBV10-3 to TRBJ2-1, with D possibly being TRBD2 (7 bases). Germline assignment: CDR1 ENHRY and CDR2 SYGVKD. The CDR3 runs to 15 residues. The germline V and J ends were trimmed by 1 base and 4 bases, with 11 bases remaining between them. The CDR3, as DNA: TGTGCCATCAGTGAGTTCGGGGGGCTGTACAATGAGCAGTTCTTC. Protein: CAISEFGGLYNEQFF.

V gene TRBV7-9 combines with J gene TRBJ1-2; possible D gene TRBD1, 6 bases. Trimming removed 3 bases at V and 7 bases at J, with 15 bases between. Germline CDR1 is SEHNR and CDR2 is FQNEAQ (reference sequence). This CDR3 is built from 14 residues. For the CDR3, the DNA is TGTGCCAGCAGCTTGAGCGGTCAGGGGACTGGCTACACCTTC. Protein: CASSLSGQGTGYTF.

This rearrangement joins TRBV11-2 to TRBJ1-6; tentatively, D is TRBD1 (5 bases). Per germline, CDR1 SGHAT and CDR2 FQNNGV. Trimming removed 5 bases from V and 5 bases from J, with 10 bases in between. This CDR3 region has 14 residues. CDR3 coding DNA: TGTGCCAGCAGCCCCGTAGGGGATAATTCACCCCTCCACTTT. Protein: CASSPVGDNSPLHF.

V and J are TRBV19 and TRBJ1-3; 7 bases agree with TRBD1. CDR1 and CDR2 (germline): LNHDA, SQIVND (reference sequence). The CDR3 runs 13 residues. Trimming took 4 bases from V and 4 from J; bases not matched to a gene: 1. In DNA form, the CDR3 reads TGTGCCAGTAGTACGACAGGGGGAAACACCATATATTTT. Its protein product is CASSTTGGNTIYF. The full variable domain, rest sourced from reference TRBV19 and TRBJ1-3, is DGGITQSPKYLFRKEGQNVTLSCEQNLNHDAMYWYRQDPGQGLRLIYYSQIVNDFQKGDIAEGYSVSREKKESFPLTVTSAQKNPTAFYLCASSTTGGNTIYFGEGSWLTVV.

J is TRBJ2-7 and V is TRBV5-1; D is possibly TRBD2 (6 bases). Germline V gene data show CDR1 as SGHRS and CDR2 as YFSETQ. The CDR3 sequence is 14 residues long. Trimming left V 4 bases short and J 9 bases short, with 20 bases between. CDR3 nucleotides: TGCGCCAGCAGCGACGCCCTAGCGAGCTCCGGGCAGTACTTC. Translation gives CASSDALASSGQYF.

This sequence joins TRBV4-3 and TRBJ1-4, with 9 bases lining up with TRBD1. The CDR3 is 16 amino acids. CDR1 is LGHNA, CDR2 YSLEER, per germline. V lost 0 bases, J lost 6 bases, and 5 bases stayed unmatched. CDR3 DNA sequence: TGCGCCAGCAGCCAAGATAGAGGGACAGGGTATGAAAAACTGTTTTTT. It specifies CASSQDRGTGYEKLFF.

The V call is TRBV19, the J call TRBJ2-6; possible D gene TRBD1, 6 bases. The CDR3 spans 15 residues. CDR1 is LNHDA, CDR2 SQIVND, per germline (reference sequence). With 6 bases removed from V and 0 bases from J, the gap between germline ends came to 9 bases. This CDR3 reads CASRPQGSGANVLTF. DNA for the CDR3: TGTGCCAGTAGACCACAGGGCTCTGGGGCCAACGTCCTGACTTTC.

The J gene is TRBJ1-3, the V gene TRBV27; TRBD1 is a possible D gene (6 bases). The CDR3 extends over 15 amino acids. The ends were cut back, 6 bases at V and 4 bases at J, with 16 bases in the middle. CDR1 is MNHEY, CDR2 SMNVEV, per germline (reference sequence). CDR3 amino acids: CASRSLGQGGNTIYF. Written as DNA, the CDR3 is TGTGCCAGCAGAAGCCTTGGGCAGGGGGGAAACACCATATATTTT.